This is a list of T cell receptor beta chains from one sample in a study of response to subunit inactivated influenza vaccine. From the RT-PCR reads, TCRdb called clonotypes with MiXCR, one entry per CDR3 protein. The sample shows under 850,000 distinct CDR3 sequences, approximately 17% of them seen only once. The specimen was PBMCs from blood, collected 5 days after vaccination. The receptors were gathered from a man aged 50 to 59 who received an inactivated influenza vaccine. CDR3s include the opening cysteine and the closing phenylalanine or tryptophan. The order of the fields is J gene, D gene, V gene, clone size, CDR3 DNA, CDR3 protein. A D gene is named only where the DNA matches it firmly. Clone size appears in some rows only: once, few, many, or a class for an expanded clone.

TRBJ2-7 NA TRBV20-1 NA TGCAGTGCTTACCGAGGGACCTACGAGCAGTACTTC CSAYRGTYEQYF
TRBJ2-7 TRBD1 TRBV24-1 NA TGTGCCACCAGTGACCCAGGGGGCGAGCAGTACTTC CATSDPGGEQYF
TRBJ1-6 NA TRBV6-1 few TGTGCCAGCAGTGAAGCTGGAGATTCACCCCTCCACTTT CASSEAGDSPLHF
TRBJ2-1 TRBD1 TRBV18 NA TGTGCCAGCTCACAACCGGGACAGGGGGCCCATGAGCAGTTCTTC CASSQPGQGAHEQFF
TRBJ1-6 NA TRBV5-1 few TGCGCCAGCAGCTTGGCACCAGAGGTTGCATCACCCCTCCACTTT CASSLAPEVASPLHF
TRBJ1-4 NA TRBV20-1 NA TGCAGTGCCGGACTCCGAAGATTGAATGAAAAACTGTTTTTT CSAGLRRLNEKLFF
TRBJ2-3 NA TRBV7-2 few TGTGCCAGCGAAATGGGGGGATCCCTAGATACGCAGTATTTT CASEMGGSLDTQYF
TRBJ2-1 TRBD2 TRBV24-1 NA TGTGCCACCAGCCTAGCGGGTCCCTCCAATGAGCAGTTCTTC CATSLAGPSNEQFF
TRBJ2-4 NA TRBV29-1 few TGCAGCGTCTTCAACGTAGCCAAAAACATTCAGTACTTC CSVFNVAKNIQYF
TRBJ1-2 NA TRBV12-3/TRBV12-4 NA TGTGCCAGCAGGGAATGGCCGAACGGCTACACCTTC CASREWPNGYTF
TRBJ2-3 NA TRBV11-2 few TGTGCCAGCAGCCAAACTCGGGACAATAAGCTTACCACAGATACGCAGTATTTT CASSQTRDNKLTTDTQYF
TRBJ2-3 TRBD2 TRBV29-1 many TGCAGCGTTGAAGTTGCTAGCGGGCCGACAGATACGCAGTATTTT CSVEVASGPTDTQYF
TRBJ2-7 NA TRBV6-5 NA TGTGCCAGCAGTTACGGGGCGCTCTGGGGCGGCTCCTACGAGCAGTACTTC CASSYGALWGGSYEQYF
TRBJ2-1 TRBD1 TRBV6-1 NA TGTGCCAGCTTGGGCAGGGGGAATCTAAAGGGATACAATGAGCAGTTCTTC CASLGRGNLKGYNEQFF
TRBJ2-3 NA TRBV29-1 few TGCAGCGTTGATGCTAGCGCAACCACAGATACGCAGTATTTT CSVDASATTDTQYF
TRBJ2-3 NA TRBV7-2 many TGTGCCAGCAGCTTAGTAGGCTCAGATACGCAGTATTTT CASSLVGSDTQYF
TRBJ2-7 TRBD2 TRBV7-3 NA TGTGCCAGCAGCTTAACGGGACTAGCGGGAGGCGAGCAGTACTTC CASSLTGLAGGEQYF
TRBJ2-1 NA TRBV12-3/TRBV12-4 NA TGTGCCAGCAGCTGGACAGTTGGCCATGAGCAGTTCTTC CASSWTVGHEQFF
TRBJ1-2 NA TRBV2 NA TGTGCCAGCAGCCGAGGTGGCAGGGATTACTTC CASSRGGRDYF
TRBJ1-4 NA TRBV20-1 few TGCAGTGCCCAAAGGGGGGACACTACCTCCCTGCCTGTTTTT CSAQRGDTTSLPVF
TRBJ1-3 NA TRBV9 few TGTGCCAGCGGAGGGGGGGGAAGAGCCTCTGGAAACACCATATATTTT CASGGGGRASGNTIYF
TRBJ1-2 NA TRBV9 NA TGTGCCAGCAGCGCCCCCGTGACAACCGTCCTTGGAGAATATGGCTACACCTTC CASSAPVTTVLGEYGYTF
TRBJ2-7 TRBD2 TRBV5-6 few TGTGCCAGCAGCCCGGGAGGGATGGGTTACGAGCAGTACTTC CASSPGGMGYEQYF